This TCR beta chain was identified in a study of PD-1 blockade in classical Hodgkin lymphoma. The study, taken as a whole, reports: Diversity similar to that of newly diagnosed patients was seen at baseline in complete responders.

Described time point: cycle 4 day 1 (C4D1), after more than five weeks of nivolumab. Patients all relapsed after autologous stem cell transplantation, and there was variation in brentuximab vedotin exposure. The CDR3 covers 13 residues. Germline values: CDR1 LNHDA, CDR2 SQIVND (reference sequence). V was shortened by 0 bases and J by 8 bases, with 8 bases between the two germline ends. As to this clone: The target antigen is unknown.

Repertoires were generated with immunoSEQ multiplex PCR, while TCRdb's copy carries only in-frame clones and drops some. This table has roughly 100,000 clones, more than 70% appearing once. V is TRBV19 and J is TRBJ2-1; D call uncertain. This sequence was found in a human donor with classical Hodgkin lymphoma. The sequencing used peripheral blood mononuclear cells (PBMCs), collected before the fourth cycle of nivolumab. This CDR3 is CASSIDLADEQFF. In DNA form, the CDR3 reads TGTGCCAGTAGTATAGATCTGGCGGATGAGCAGTTCTTC.